The clone carrying this T cell receptor beta chain was counted only a few times. The antigen remains undetermined. TCR cDNA was made by 5'RACE template switching, adding a universal primer site and UMIs. Using its own MiXCR run on the 5' RACE reads, TCRdb lists one record per CDR3 protein. The sample lists around 300,000 distinct CDR3 sequences, about 4.5% seen once, with roughly 21% in the top ten. This sample was taken from a study of T cells after yellow fever vaccination. Overall study: Low-cell-number fractions were prepared with SMART-Seq v4 Ultra Low Input. The study, taken as a whole, reports: When the response was secondary, it was weaker but reached its peak faster, day 5 versus 15. Primary-vaccination clones mostly resurfaced post-booster (nearly 97% CD4, roughly 90% CD8).

CDR1 is MGHRA and CDR2 is YSYEKL in the germline V gene. Trimming left V 2 bases short and J 3 bases short, with 11 bases between. The length of the CDR3 is 14 residues. V usage is TRBV4-1 and J usage is TRBJ2-7; D possibly uses TRBD1 or TRBD2 (7 bases each). The origin of this receptor is a young man who received the YFV17D yellow fever vaccine. The sample here was PBMCs, taken 15 days after the yellow fever booster vaccination. The DNA of the CDR3 is TGCGCCAGCAGCCAACAGGGGGGGGACTACGAGCAGTACTTC. It yields the protein CASSQQGGDYEQYF.